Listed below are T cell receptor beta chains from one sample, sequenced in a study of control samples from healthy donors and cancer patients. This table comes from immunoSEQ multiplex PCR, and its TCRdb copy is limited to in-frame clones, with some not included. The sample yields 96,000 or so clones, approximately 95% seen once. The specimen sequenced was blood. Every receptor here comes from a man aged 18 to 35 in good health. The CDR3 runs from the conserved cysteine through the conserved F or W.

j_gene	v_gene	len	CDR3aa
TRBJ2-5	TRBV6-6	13	CASSIRQQETQYF
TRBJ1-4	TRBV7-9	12	CATGSQDEKLFF
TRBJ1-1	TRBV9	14	CASSTSGGTSEAFF
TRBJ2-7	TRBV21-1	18	CASSKEKSSDGHSYEQYF
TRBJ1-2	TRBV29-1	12	CSVDRTSFGYTF
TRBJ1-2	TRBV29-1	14	CSVPGQGFGHGYTF
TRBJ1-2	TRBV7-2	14	CASSGPRRGSGYTF
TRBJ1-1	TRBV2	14	CASRLRGAVAEAFF
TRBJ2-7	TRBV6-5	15	CASSYSGEVRNPQYF
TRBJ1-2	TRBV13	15	CASSFRAPPNYGYTF
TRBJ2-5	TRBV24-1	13	CATSDLGGETQYF
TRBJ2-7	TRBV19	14	CASRPGTGYYEQYF
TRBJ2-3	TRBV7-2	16	CASSLRTSGLPNSQYF
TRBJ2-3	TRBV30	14	CAWAGGGGLDTQYF
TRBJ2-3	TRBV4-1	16	CASSQGAALSTDTQYF
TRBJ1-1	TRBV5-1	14	CASSRPEVNTEAFF
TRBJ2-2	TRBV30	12	CAWSFYTGELFF
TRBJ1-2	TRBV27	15	CASTSMGGASYGYTF
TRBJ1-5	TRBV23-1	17	CASSQSKGLRGNQPQHF
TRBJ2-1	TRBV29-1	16	CSVEEPGISSYNEQFF
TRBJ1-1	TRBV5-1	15	CASSLAGTVNTEAFF
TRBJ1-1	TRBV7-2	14	CASSSEGGIGRAFF
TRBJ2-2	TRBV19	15	CASRRQAANTGELFF
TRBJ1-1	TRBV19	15	CASAPRRTLNTEAFF
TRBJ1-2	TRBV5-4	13	CASSSTGGEGYTF
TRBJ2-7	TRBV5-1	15	CASSLEGPAIYEQYF
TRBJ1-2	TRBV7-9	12	CASSSQYYGYTF
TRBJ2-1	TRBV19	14	CASSLAGGRDEQFF
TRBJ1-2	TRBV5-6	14	CASSWGRERSGYTF
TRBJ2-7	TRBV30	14	CAWSAETALYEQYF
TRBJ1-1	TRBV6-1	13	CASSEFLGDEAFF
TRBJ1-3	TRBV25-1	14	CASSDSGTGNTIYF
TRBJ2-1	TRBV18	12	CASSPVGQGAVF
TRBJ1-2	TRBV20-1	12	CSASRVYGGYTF
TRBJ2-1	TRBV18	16	CASSPPGAVRVNEQFF
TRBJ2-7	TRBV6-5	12	CASSYPGGEQYF
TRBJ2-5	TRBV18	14	CASSPERNQETQYF
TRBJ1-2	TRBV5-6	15	CASSLEEAGDYGYTF
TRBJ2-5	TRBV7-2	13	CASSLGPEETQYF
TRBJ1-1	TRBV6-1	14	CASSEQQALTEAFF
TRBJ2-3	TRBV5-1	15	CASSNPTGGTDTQYF
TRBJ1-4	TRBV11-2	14	CASGNSATNEKLFF
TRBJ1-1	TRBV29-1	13	CSVGPGLDTEAFF
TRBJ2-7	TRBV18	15	CASSPPSTGIYEQYF
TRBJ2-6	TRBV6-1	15	CASSEEGGGANVLTF
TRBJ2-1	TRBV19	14	CASRGGTLHSRQFF
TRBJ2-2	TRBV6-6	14	CASLGGDNTGELFF
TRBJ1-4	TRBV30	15	CAWSWRGRGDEKLFF
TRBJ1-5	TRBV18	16	CASSPRGTETNQPQHF
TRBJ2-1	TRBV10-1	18	CASSGELSWTQTGNEQFF
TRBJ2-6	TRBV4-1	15	CASSQGARGANVLTF
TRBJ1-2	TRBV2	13	CASWNVPDYGYTF
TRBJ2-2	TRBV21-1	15	CASSPSGGDTGELFF
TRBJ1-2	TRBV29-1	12	CSVSGRWGGYTF
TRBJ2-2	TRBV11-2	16	CASSLDPLGSGGELFF
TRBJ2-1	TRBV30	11	CAWSSNNEQFF
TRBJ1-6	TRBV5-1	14	CASSAGDDNSPLHF
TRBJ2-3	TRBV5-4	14	CASSPFALADTQYF
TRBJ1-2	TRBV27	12	CASSGGSYGYTF
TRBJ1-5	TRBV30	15	CAFTDREKLNQPQHF